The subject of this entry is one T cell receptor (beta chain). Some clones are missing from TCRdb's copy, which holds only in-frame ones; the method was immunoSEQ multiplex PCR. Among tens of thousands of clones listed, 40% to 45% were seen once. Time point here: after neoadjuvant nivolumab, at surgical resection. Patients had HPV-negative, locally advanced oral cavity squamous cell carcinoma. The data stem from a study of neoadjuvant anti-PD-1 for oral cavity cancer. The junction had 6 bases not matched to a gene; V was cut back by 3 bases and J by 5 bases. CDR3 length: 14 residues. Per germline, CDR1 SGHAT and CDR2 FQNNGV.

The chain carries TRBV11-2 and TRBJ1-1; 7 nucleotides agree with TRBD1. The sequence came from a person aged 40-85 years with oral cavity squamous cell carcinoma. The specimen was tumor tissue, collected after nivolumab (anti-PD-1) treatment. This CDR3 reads CASSFMDRLTEAFF. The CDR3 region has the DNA TGTGCCAGCAGCTTCATGGACAGGTTAACTGAAGCTTTCTTT.